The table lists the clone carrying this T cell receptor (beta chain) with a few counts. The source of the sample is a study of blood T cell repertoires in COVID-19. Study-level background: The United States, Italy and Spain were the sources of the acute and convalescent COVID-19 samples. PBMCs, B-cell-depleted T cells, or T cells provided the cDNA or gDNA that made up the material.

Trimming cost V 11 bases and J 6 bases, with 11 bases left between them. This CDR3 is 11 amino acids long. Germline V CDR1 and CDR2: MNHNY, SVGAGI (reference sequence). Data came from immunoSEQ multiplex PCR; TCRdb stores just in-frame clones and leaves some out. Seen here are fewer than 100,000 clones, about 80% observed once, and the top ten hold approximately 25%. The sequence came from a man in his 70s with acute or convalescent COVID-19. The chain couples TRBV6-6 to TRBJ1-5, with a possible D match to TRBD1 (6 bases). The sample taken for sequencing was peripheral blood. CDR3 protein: CALGAGQPQHF. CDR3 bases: TGTGCCCTGGGGGCAGGTCAGCCCCAGCATTTT.